This note documents a single TCR beta chain sequence. These data belong to a study of blood T cell repertoires in COVID-19. The CDR3 is 18 residues long. In the original workflow: Reference gene primer amplification in the assay estimated nucleated cell counts. The assay was immunoSEQ multiplex PCR, and TCRdb's table has in-frame clones only and misses some. V and J calls and clone size are those listed in that table; D and trimming were worked out from the DNA. The repertoire holds approximately 210,000 clones, with almost 90% as singletons. The chain has TRBV21-1 and TRBJ2-1; TRBD2, the table's D call, lacks a check against the DNA. TRBV21-1 represents a pseudogene. The sample consisted of PBMCs or T cells enriched from blood (not recorded which). This clonotype was sampled from a woman aged 50 to 60 with acute COVID-19. The CDR3 nucleotides read TGTGCCAGCAGCAAAGAAAGTCTAGCGGGAGGGCCCCGCCCCGAGCAGTTCTTC. Translated: CASSKESLAGGPRPEQFF.